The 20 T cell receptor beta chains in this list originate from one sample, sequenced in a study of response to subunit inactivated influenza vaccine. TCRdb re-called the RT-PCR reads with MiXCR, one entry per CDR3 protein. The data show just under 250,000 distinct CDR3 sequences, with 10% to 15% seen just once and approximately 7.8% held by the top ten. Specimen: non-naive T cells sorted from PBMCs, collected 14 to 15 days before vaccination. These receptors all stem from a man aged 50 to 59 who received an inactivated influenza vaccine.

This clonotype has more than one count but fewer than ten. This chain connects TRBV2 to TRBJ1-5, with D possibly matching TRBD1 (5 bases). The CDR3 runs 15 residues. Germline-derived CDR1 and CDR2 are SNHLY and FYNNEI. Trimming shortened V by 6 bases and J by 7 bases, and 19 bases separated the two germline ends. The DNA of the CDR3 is TGTGCCAGCAGGCCCCGGGACGGGTCCGGGCAGCCCCAGCATTTT. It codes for CASRPRDGSGQPQHF.

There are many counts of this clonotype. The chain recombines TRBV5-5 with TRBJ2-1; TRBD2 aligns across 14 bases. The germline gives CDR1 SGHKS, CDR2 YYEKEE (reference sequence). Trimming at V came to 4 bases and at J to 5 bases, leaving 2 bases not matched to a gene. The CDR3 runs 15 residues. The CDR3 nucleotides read TGTGCCAGCAGCCGGGGACTAGCGGGAGACAATGAGCAGTTCTTC. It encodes CASSRGLAGDNEQFF.

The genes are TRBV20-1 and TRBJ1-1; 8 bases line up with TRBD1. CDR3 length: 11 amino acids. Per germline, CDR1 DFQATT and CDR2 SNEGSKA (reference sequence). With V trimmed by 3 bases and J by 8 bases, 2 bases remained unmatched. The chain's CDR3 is CSARDRAEAFF. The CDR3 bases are TGCAGTGCTAGGGACAGGGCGGAAGCTTTCTTT.

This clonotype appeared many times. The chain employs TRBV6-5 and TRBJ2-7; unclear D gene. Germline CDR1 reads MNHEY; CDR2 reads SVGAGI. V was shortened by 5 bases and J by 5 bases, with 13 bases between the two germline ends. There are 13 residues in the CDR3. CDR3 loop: CASSPTTWDEQYF. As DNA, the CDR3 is TGTGCCAGCAGTCCCACGACATGGGACGAGCAGTACTTC.

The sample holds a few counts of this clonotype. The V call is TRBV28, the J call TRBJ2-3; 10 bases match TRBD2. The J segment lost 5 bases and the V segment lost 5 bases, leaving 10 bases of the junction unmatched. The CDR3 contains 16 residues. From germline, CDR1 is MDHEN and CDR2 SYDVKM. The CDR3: CASSLSGRAFIDTQYF. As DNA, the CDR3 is TGTGCCAGCAGTCTCAGCGGGAGGGCCTTTATAGATACGCAGTATTTT.

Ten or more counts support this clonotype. DNA for the CDR3: TGCAGTGCTGATGGACTAGCGGGAGAGCGTGAGCAGTACTTC. Translating it yields CSADGLAGEREQYF. The chain carries TRBV20-1 and TRBJ2-7; 13 bases are a match to TRBD2. The germline V gene encodes CDR1 DFQATT and CDR2 SNEGSKA (reference sequence). CDR3 length: 14 amino acids. V was pared by 5 bases and J by 7 bases, with 8 bases of the junction left unmatched.

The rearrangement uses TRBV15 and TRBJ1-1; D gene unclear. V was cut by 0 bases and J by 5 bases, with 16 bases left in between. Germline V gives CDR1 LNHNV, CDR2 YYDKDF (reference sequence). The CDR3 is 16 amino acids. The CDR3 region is CATSRDQWVRNTEAFF. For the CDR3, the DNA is TGTGCCACCAGCAGAGATCAGTGGGTAAGGAATACTGAAGCTTTCTTT.

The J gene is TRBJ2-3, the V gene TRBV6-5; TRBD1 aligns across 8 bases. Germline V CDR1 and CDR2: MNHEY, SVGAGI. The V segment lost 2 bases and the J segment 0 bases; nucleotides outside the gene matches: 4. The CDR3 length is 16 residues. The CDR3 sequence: CASSYRGQGSTDTQYF. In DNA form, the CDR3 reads TGTGCCAGCAGTTACCGTGGACAGGGAAGCACAGATACGCAGTATTTT.

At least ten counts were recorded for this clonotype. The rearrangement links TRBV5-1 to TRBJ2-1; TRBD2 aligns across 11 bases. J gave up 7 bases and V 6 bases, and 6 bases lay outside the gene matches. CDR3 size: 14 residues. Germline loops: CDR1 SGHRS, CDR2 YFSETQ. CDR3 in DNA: TGCGCCAGCACTTTGACTAGCGGGATTAATGAGCAGTTCTTC. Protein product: CASTLTSGINEQFF. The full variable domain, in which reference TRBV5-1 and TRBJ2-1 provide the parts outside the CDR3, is KAGVTQTPRYLIKTRGQQVTLSCSPISGHRSVSWYQQTPGQGLQFLFEYFSETQRNKGNFPGRFSGRQFSNSRSEMNVSTLELGDSALYLCASTLTSGINEQFFGPGTRLTVL.

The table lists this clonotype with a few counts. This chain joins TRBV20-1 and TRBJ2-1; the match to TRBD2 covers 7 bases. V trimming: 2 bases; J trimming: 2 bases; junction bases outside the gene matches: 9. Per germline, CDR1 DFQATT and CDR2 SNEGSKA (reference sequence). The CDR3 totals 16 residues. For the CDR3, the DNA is TGCAGTGCTAGACCACCCGGGGCGGGGGCCTACAATGAGCAGTTCTTC. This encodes CSARPPGAGAYNEQFF.

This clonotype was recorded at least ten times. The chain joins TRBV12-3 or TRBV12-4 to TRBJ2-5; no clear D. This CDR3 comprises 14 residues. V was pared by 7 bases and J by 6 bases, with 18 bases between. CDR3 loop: CASTGEGVGKTQYF. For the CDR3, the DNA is TGTGCCAGCACCGGAGAAGGAGTTGGGAAGACCCAGTACTTC.

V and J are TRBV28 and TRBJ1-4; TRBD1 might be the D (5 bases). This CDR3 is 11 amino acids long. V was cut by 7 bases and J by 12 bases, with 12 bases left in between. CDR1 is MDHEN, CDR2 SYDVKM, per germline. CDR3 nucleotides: TGTGCCAGCAACTCAGGGATAGAACTGTTTTTT. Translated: CASNSGIELFF.

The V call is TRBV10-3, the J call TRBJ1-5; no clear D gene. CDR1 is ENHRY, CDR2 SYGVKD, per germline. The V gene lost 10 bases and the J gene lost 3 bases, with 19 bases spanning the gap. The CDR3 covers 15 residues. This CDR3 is CATGRDQGYNQPQHF. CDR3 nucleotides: TGTGCCACGGGGAGGGATCAAGGATACAATCAGCCCCAGCATTTT.

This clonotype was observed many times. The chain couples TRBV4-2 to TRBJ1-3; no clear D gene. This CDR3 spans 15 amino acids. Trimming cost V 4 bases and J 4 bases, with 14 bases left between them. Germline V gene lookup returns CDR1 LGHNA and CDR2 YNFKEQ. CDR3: CASSRERSGGNTIYF. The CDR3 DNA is TGTGCCAGCAGCCGCGAACGGTCCGGCGGAAACACCATATATTTT.

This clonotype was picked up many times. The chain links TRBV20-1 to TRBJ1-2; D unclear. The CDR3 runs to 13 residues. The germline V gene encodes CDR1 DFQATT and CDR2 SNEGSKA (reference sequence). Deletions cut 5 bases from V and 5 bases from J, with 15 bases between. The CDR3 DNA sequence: TGCAGTGCTCCAAGTAGTATGACATATGGCTACACCTTC. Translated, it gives CSAPSSMTYGYTF.

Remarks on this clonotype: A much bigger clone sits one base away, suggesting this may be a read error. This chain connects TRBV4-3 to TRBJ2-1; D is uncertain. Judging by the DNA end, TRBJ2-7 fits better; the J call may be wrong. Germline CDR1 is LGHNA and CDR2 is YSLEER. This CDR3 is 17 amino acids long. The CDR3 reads CASSYLMILGSYNEQYF. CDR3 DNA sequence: TGCGCCAGCAGCTACCTAATGATTCTCGGGTCCTACAATGAGCAGTACTTC.

CDR3 nucleotide sequence: TGCGCCAGCAGCTTGTTTCAGTCTCGCTCCTACGAGCAGTACTTC. It specifies CASSLFQSRSYEQYF. The chain links TRBV5-1 to TRBJ2-7; the D is unclear. Germline lookup yields CDR1 SGHRS and CDR2 YFSETQ. The CDR3 loop spans 15 amino acids. V was pared by 1 base and J by 0 bases, with 11 bases between.

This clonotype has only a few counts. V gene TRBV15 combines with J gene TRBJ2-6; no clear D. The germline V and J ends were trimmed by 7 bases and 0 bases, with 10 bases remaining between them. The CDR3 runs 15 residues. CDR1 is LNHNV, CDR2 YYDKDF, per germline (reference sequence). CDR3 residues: CATNIGLSGANVLTF. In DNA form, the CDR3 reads TGTGCCACCAACATAGGGCTCTCTGGGGCCAACGTCCTGACTTTC.

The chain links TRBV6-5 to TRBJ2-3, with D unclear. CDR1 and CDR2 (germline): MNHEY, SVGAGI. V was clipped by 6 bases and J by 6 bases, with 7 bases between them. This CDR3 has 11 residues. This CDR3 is CASSHYDTQYF. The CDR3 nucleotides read TGTGCCAGCAGCCACTACGATACGCAGTATTTT.

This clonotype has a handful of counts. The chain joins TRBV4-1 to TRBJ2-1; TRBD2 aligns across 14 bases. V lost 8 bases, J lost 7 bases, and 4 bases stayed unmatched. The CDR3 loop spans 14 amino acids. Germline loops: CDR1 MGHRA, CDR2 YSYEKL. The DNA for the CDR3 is TGCGCCAGCGGGGGACTAGCGGGAGTGAATGAGCAGTTCTTC. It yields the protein CASGGLAGVNEQFF.